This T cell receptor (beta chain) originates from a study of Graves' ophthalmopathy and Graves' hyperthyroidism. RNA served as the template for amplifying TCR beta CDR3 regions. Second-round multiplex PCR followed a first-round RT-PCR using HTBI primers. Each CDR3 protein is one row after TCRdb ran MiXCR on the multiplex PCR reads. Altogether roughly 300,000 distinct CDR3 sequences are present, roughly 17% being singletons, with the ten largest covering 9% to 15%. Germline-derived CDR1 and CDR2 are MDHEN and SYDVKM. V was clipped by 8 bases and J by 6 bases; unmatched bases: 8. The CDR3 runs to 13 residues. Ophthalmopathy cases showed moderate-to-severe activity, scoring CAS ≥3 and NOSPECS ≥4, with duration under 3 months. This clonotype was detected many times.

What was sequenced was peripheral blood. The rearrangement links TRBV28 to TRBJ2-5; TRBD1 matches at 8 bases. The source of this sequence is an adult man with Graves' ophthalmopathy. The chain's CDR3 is CASARTGGKTQYF. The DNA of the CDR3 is TGTGCCAGCGCGCGTACAGGGGGGAAGACCCAGTACTTC.